This entry lists 27 T cell receptor beta chains sequenced from one sample in a study of T cells in Graves' hyperthyroidism and ophthalmopathy. Amplified regions were TCR beta CDR3 sequences from RNA transcripts. First-round RT-PCR targeting the TCR CDR3 was performed with the HTBI primer set. One entry per CDR3 protein, called by TCRdb with MiXCR from the multiplex PCR reads. The sample shows 500,000 or so distinct CDR3 sequences, approximately 16% of them seen only once. The sequencing input was blood. The receptors originated from a woman in her twenties or thirties with Graves' ophthalmopathy.

This clonotype turned up a few times. This sequence joins TRBV20-1 and TRBJ2-7; D perhaps matches TRBD1 (5 bases). Trimming took off 1 base at V and 3 bases at J, with 13 bases between the two ends. The CDR3 sequence is 14 residues long. Germline CDR1 DFQATT, CDR2 SNEGSKA (reference sequence). CDR3 coding DNA: TGCAGTGCTAGAGCCCGCGACAGCCTCTACGAGCAGTACTTC. Residues: CSARARDSLYEQYF.

The chain is built from TRBV27 and TRBJ2-7; D is possibly TRBD1 (5 bases). The germline V and J ends were trimmed by 2 bases and 6 bases, with 8 bases remaining between them. This CDR3 spans 12 amino acids. Looked up from germline, CDR1 is MNHEY and CDR2 is SMNVEV (reference sequence). Here the CDR3 reads CASSLAQGEQYF. In DNA, the CDR3 is TGTGCCAGCAGTTTAGCGCAGGGCGAGCAGTACTTC.

There are many counts of this clonotype. The chain recombines TRBV5-1 with TRBJ2-4; no reliable D call. V was trimmed by 0 bases and J by 0 bases, leaving 13 bases between them. The V gene's germline CDR1 is SGHRS and CDR2 YFSETQ. The CDR3 is 17 residues long. CDR3 in amino acids: CASSLDLGILAKNIQYF. The DNA of the CDR3 is TGCGCCAGCAGCTTGGATCTGGGAATTTTAGCCAAAAACATTCAGTACTTC. The entire variable domain, with the rest obtained from reference TRBV5-1 and TRBJ2-4, is as follows: KAGVTQTPRYLIKTRGQQVTLSCSPISGHRSVSWYQQTPGQGLQFLFEYFSETQRNKGNFPGRFSGRQFSNSRSEMNVSTLELGDSALYLCASSLDLGILAKNIQYFGAGTRLSVL.

Note on this clonotype: Possible read error: a much larger clone is one base away. The J gene is TRBJ2-5, the V gene TRBV5-6, with 11 bases matching TRBD1. The CDR3 runs to 15 residues. Germline-derived CDR1 and CDR2 are SGHDT and YYEEEE. The CDR3 reads CAGSWGQGVGETQYF. The CDR3 nucleotides read TGTGCCGGCAGTTGGGGACAGGGGGTAGGGGAGACCCAGTACTTC.

This clonotype was found many times. V is TRBV7-8 and J is TRBJ2-1; tentatively, D is TRBD2 (6 bases). The V and J ends lost 0 bases and 8 bases respectively, with 14 bases between them. CDR3 length: 15 amino acids. Looked up from germline, CDR1 is SGHVS and CDR2 is FQNEAQ. The CDR3 DNA reads TGTGCCAGCAGCTTAGCAGCGCGGGAACGGGATGAGCAGTTCTTC. Translating it yields CASSLAARERDEQFF. The complete variable domain, with remaining parts taken from reference TRBV7-8 and TRBJ2-1, reads GAGVSQSPRYKVAKRGQDVALRCDPISGHVSLFWYQQALGQGPEFLTYFQNEAQLDKSGLPSDRFFAERPEGSVSTLKIQRTQQEDSAVYLCASSLAARERDEQFFGPGTRLTVL.

DNA for the CDR3: TGTGCCAGCAGCGAAGCGGGAGTAGCGGACAATGAGCAGTTCTTC. Its protein is CASSEAGVADNEQFF. The chain carries TRBV12-3 or TRBV12-4 and TRBJ2-1; 8 nucleotides agree with TRBD2. This CDR3 is built from 15 residues. With 6 bases clipped from V and 5 bases from J, the junction kept 9 bases outside the gene matches.

This clonotype was seen only a few times. The CDR3 loop reads CAIEYGIPTGELFF. In nucleotides, the CDR3 is TGTGCCATCGAATACGGGATCCCCACCGGGGAGCTGTTTTTT. The chain has TRBV27 and TRBJ2-2; tentative D call: TRBD2 (5 bases). The CDR3 extends over 14 amino acids. Trimming removed 10 bases at V and 4 bases at J, with 16 bases between. The germline CDR1 and CDR2 sequences are MNHEY and SMNVEV (reference sequence).

This clonotype was detected many times. J is TRBJ2-1 and V is TRBV28, with a tentative D call TRBD1 (6 bases). V lost 4 bases and J 0 bases, leaving 13 bases between the germline ends. The length of the CDR3 is 16 residues. Germline V CDR1 and CDR2: MDHEN, SYDVKM. CDR3 in DNA: TGTGCCAGCAGTTCGGTTAGGGGGAGCTCCTACAATGAGCAGTTCTTC. It is translated as CASSSVRGSSYNEQFF.

In its sample, this clonotype was seen a few times. This chain uses TRBV19 with TRBJ2-3; unclear D gene. There are 15 residues in the CDR3. The V end was cut by 3 bases, the J end by 1 base, with 11 bases between. Germline CDR1 is LNHDA and CDR2 is SQIVND (reference sequence). CDR3 loop: CASSIVPWGTDTQYF. Written as DNA, the CDR3 is TGTGCCAGTAGTATCGTCCCCTGGGGCACAGATACGCAGTATTTT. The entire variable domain, with the rest obtained from reference TRBV19 and TRBJ2-3, is as follows: DGGITQSPKYLFRKEGQNVTLSCEQNLNHDAMYWYRQDPGQGLRLIYYSQIVNDFQKGDIAEGYSVSREKKESFPLTVTSAQKNPTAFYLCASSIVPWGTDTQYFGPGTRLTVL.

This chain connects TRBV27 to TRBJ1-6; no clear D. The germline V gene encodes CDR1 MNHEY and CDR2 SMNVEV (reference sequence). The CDR3 has 17 amino acids. The V end lost 3 bases, the J end lost 0 bases, and 12 bases lay between the germline ends. The CDR3 here is CASSFSPGSSYNSPLHF. The CDR3 DNA reads TGTGCCAGCAGTTTTTCCCCGGGTAGCTCCTATAATTCACCCCTCCACTTT.

This clonotype was detected a few times. This chain uses TRBV6-5 with TRBJ2-5, with no clear D. CDR3 length: 14 residues. The V gene's germline CDR1 is MNHEY and CDR2 SVGAGI. V was shortened by 2 bases and J by 2 bases, with 9 bases between the two germline ends. The CDR3: CASSYGIGQETQYF. In nucleotides, the CDR3 is TGTGCCAGCAGTTACGGGATCGGGCAAGAGACCCAGTACTTC.

Concerning this clonotype itself: A much bigger clone sits one base away, suggesting this may be a read error. The chain carries TRBV7-2 and TRBJ2-2; 7 nucleotides agree with TRBD1. CDR1 and CDR2 from the germline V gene are SGHTA and FQGNSA. The CDR3 extends over 17 amino acids. The CDR3 protein is CASGLVGQPTNTGELFF. The CDR3 coding sequence is TGTGCCAGCGGCTTGGTGGGACAGCCGACGAACACCGGGGAGCTGTTTTTT. The full variable domain, in which reference TRBV7-2 and TRBJ2-2 provide the parts outside the CDR3, is GAGVSQSPSNKVTEKGKDVELRCDPISGHTALYWYRQSLGQGLEFLIYFQGNSAPDKSGLPSDRFSAERTGGSVSTLTIQRTQQEDSAVYLCASGLVGQPTNTGELFFGEGSRLTVL.

In this sample, this clonotype turned up a few times. This rearrangement joins TRBV5-6 to TRBJ1-4; tentatively, D is TRBD1 (5 bases). V was cut by 0 bases and J by 5 bases, with 11 bases left in between. The CDR3 contains 15 residues. Germline assignment: CDR1 SGHDT and CDR2 YYEEEE. The CDR3 region has the DNA TGTGCCAGCAGCTTGGATGTGGCAGGGAATGAAAAACTGTTTTTT. Its translation: CASSLDVAGNEKLFF.

This chain's CDR3 is CASSRSVAQETQYF. CDR3 coding DNA: TGTGCCAGCAGCCGTAGCGTAGCCCAAGAGACCCAGTACTTC. The chain is built from TRBV7-9 and TRBJ2-5; tentative D call: TRBD2 (5 bases). The V end lost 5 bases, the J end lost 1 base, and 11 bases lay between the germline ends. Germline lookup yields CDR1 SEHNR and CDR2 FQNEAQ (reference sequence). The CDR3 length is 14 residues.

A few counts support this clonotype. V usage is TRBV5-1 and J usage is TRBJ2-3, with D uncertain. This CDR3 spans 12 amino acids. Germline lookup yields CDR1 SGHRS and CDR2 YFSETQ. Trimming removed 7 bases from V and 2 bases from J, with 8 bases in between. Here the CDR3 DNA reads TGCGCCAGCGCCTTATACACAGATACGCAGTATTTT. It translates to CASALYTDTQYF.

Ten or more counts support this clonotype. The chain combines TRBV11-2 with TRBJ2-3; 7 bases fit TRBD2. The CDR3 extends over 17 amino acids. Per germline, CDR1 SGHAT and CDR2 FQNNGV. V was pared by 4 bases and J by 2 bases, with 12 bases of the junction left unmatched. In DNA, the CDR3 is TGTGCCAGCAGCTCCCGCGGGGTGCGGGAGCTCACAGATACGCAGTATTTT. Protein: CASSSRGVRELTDTQYF. Using reference TRBV11-2 and TRBJ2-3 for the parts outside the CDR3, the full variable domain is EAGVAQSPRYKIIEKRQSVAFWCNPISGHATLYWYQQILGQGPKLLIQFQNNGVVDDSQLPKDRFSAERLKGVDSTLKIQPAKLEDSAVYLCASSSRGVRELTDTQYFGPGTRLTVL.

In its sample, this clonotype was seen many times. This chain uses TRBV3-1 with TRBJ2-5; no reliable D call. Germline CDR1 reads LGHDT; CDR2 reads YNNKEL (reference sequence). The CDR3 spans 11 residues. V lost 6 bases and J lost 4, with 6 bases in between. This CDR3 is CASRDIETQYF. The CDR3 DNA is TGTGCCAGCAGAGACATAGAGACCCAGTACTTC.

This clonotype showed up many times. This chain links TRBV6-1 with TRBJ1-6; TRBD1 might be the D (6 bases). V was cut by 5 bases and J by 7 bases, with 9 bases left in between. Germline CDR1 and CDR2: MNHNS and SASEGT. This CDR3 has 13 residues. The chain's CDR3 is CASSTTGNSPLHF. CDR3 nucleotides: TGTGCCAGCAGTACGACAGGAAATTCACCCCTCCACTTT.

The chain combines TRBV7-2 with TRBJ1-4; D is possibly TRBD1 (5 bases). CDR3 length: 15 amino acids. CDR1 and CDR2 (germline): SGHTA, FQGNSA. Trimming took off 2 bases at V and 6 bases at J, with 13 bases between the two ends. As DNA, the CDR3 is TGTGCCAGCAGCTTAATCAGGGCCCCCGATGAAAAACTGTTTTTT. It specifies CASSLIRAPDEKLFF.

The rearrangement joins TRBV29-1 to TRBJ1-3; 10 nucleotides agree with TRBD1. J was trimmed by 0 bases and V by 5 bases; bases with no gene match: 4. The CDR3 has 15 amino acids. In germline, CDR1 is SQVTM, CDR2 ANQGSEA. The CDR3 bases are TGCAGCGTTCCGGGACAGGGGAGCTCTGGAAACACCATATATTTT. Protein product: CSVPGQGSSGNTIYF.

In this sample, this clonotype turned up a few times. The chain recombines TRBV5-1 with TRBJ2-5, with 8 bases identical to TRBD1. Germline V lookup: CDR1 SGHRS, CDR2 YFSETQ. The CDR3 contains 16 residues. The V segment lost 4 bases and the J segment 5 bases; nucleotides outside the gene matches: 13. CDR3 nucleotides: TGCGCCAGCAGCCCATCCGGGACAGGTGATTTTGAGACCCAGTACTTC. This gives the protein CASSPSGTGDFETQYF.

The chain links TRBV6-2 or TRBV6-3 to TRBJ2-5; D uncertain. The CDR3 consists of 13 residues. Germline V CDR1 and CDR2: MNHEY, SVGEGT. With 7 bases removed from V and 5 bases from J, the gap between germline ends came to 14 bases. CDR3 region: CASKGYSAETQYF. As DNA, the CDR3 is TGTGCCAGCAAAGGTTATTCGGCTGAGACCCAGTACTTC.

This clonotype was seen ten or more times. The chain couples TRBV20-1 to TRBJ2-5; 11 nucleotides align to TRBD2. CDR1 and CDR2 (germline): DFQATT, SNEGSKA (reference sequence). The CDR3 consists of 12 residues. This CDR3 is CTLAGGGETQYF. The DNA for the CDR3 is TGCACCCTAGCGGGAGGTGGAGAGACCCAGTACTTC.

A remark on this clonotype: This may come from a read error, since a much larger clone is one base off. The chain uses TRBV28 and TRBJ1-3, with unresolved D. Germline V gene lookup returns CDR1 MDHEN and CDR2 SYDVKM. V lost 5 bases and J 3 bases, leaving 8 bases between the germline ends. This CDR3 has 13 residues. The chain's CDR3 is CASSVPFGNTIYF. CDR3 bases: TGTGCCAGCAGTGTGCCATTTGGAAACACCATATATTTT. Using reference TRBV28 and TRBJ1-3 for the parts outside the CDR3, the full variable domain is DVKVTQSSRYLVKRTGEKVFLECVQDMDHENMFWYRQDPGLGLRLIYFSYDVKMKEKGDIPEGYSVSREKKERFSLILESASTNQTSMYLCASSVPFGNTIYFGEGSWLTVV.

J is TRBJ1-6 and V is TRBV6-2 or TRBV6-3; 7 bases are a match to TRBD1. The V segment lost 8 bases and the J segment 5 bases; nucleotides outside the gene matches: 6. CDR1 and CDR2 from the germline V gene are MNHEY and SVGEGT. The CDR3 sequence is 14 residues long. The CDR3 bases are TGTGCCAGCGCCATGGACAGGAATAATTCACCCCTCCACTTT. Translation gives CASAMDRNNSPLHF.

This clonotype has ten or more counts. The V and J genes are TRBV3-1 and TRBJ1-6; D is unclear. The CDR3 consists of 11 residues. Germline values: CDR1 LGHDT, CDR2 YNNKEL (reference sequence). The V gene lost 0 bases and the J gene lost 19 bases, with 10 bases spanning the gap. The CDR3 DNA follows: TGTGCCAGCAGCCAAGATATGTGGATTCACTTT. As protein: CASSQDMWIHF.

There are a few counts of this clonotype. This chain connects TRBV28 to TRBJ1-5; D perhaps matches TRBD1 (6 bases). V was shortened by 6 bases and J by 3 bases, with 15 bases between the two germline ends. The CDR3 is 15 amino acids. Germline V lookup: CDR1 MDHEN, CDR2 SYDVKM. This CDR3 is CASSLDPGANQPQHF. CDR3 nucleotide sequence: TGTGCCAGCAGCCTCGACCCAGGGGCCAATCAGCCCCAGCATTTT.